The 13 T cell receptor beta chains below come from one sample, sequenced in a study of CD8+ T cells in alopecia areata. Once RNA had been extracted, it was reverse transcribed into cDNA to act as the sequencing template. The repertoire was sequenced with immunoSEQ multiplex PCR; TCRdb's copy has only in-frame clones and lacks some. The sample lists 170,000 or so clones, roughly 59% occurring once. The sequencing used CD4+ T cells sorted from blood, collected at week 0. The receptor source for this set is a human donor with alopecia areata.

This clone was detected a few times. This rearrangement joins TRBV9 to TRBJ2-1; TRBD2 agrees at 7 bases. The CDR3 is 16 residues long. Looked up from germline, CDR1 is SGDLS and CDR2 is YYNGEE. V lost 0 bases to trimming and J lost 2 bases; unmatched junction nucleotides: 5. The CDR3 coding sequence is TGTGCCAGCAGCGTAGGGACTAGTCGAACCTACAATGAGCAGTTCTTC. Its protein is CASSVGTSRTYNEQFF. The full variable domain, its missing parts supplied by reference TRBV9 and TRBJ2-1, is DSGVTQTPKHLITATGQRVTLRCSPRSGDLSVYWYQQSLDQGLQFLIQYYNGEERAKGNILERFSAQQFPDLHSELNLSSLELGDSALYFCASSVGTSRTYNEQFFGPGTRLTVL.

The sample holds a few counts of this clone. Distinct nucleotide sequences in the sample also encode this CDR3. The rearrangement uses TRBV30 and TRBJ1-1; D uncertain. From germline, CDR1 is GTSNPN and CDR2 SVGIG (reference sequence). V was trimmed by 4 bases and J by 1 base, leaving 4 bases between them. The CDR3 has 11 amino acids. CDR3 sequence: CAWNRNTEAFF. CDR3 coding DNA: TGTGCCTGGAACCGGAACACTGAAGCTTTCTTT.

This chain links TRBV5-6 with TRBJ2-7; D is uncertain. The CDR3 runs to 14 residues. Looked up from germline, CDR1 is SGHDT and CDR2 is YYEEEE. V dropped 0 bases and J dropped 0 bases, with 7 bases sitting between them. CDR3 residues: CASSLGQVSYEQYF. CDR3 sequence (DNA): TGTGCCAGCAGCTTGGGCCAGGTCTCCTACGAGCAGTACTTC.

The gene calls are TRBV29-1 and TRBJ2-7, with a tentative D call TRBD1 (6 bases). The CDR3 loop spans 16 amino acids. Germline V gives CDR1 SQVTM, CDR2 ANQGSEA. The V end was cut by 5 bases, the J end by 4 bases, with 24 bases between. The CDR3 loop reads CSVLEITGPLTYEQYF. The CDR3 DNA reads TGCAGCGTTTTGGAAATCACAGGGCCACTAACTTACGAGCAGTACTTC.

Here the CDR3 reads CASREIRQLANTEAFF. The CDR3 DNA sequence: TGTGCCAGCAGGGAAATCCGACAGTTGGCGAACACTGAAGCTTTCTTT. J is TRBJ1-1 and V is TRBV6-1; maybe TRBD1 (5 bases). Trimming shortened V by 6 bases and J by 1 base, and 18 bases separated the two germline ends. CDR3 length equals 16 residues. Germline lookup yields CDR1 MNHNS and CDR2 SASEGT.

V and J are TRBV10-3 and TRBJ1-2; D call uncertain. V gave up 0 bases and J gave up 5 bases, with 7 bases separating them. The CDR3 is made up of 13 amino acids. Germline CDR1 is ENHRY and CDR2 is SYGVKD. CDR3 nucleotide sequence: TGTGCCATCAGTGAGTCGGCAGCTTATGGCTACACCTTC. It encodes CAISESAAYGYTF.

The chain is built from TRBV7-2 and TRBJ2-7; D ambiguous. This CDR3 is built from 13 residues. The germline V gene encodes CDR1 SGHTA and CDR2 FQGNSA. V was cut by 0 bases and J by 4 bases, with 7 bases left in between. CDR3 sequence reads: CASSLAGEYEQYF. Here the CDR3 DNA reads TGTGCCAGCAGCTTAGCGGGCGAGTACGAGCAGTACTTC. The full variable domain, rest sourced from reference TRBV7-2 and TRBJ2-7, is GAGVSQSPSNKVTEKGKDVELRCDPISGHTALYWYRQSLGQGLEFLIYFQGNSAPDKSGLPSDRFSAERTGGSVSTLTIQRTQQEDSAVYLCASSLAGEYEQYFGPGTRLTVT.

This clone appeared a few times. V and J are TRBV7-2 and TRBJ1-2; 8 positions agree with TRBD1. Trimming cost V 5 bases and J 3 bases; bases outside gene matches: 2. Germline lookup yields CDR1 SGHTA and CDR2 FQGNSA. The CDR3 is made up of 13 amino acids. CDR3 protein: CASSMDRDYGYTF. The CDR3 region has the DNA TGTGCCAGCAGCATGGACAGGGACTATGGCTACACCTTC.

The rearrangement uses TRBV29-1 and TRBJ1-2; 9 bases align to TRBD1. J lost 2 bases, V lost 7 bases, and 8 bases had no gene match. Looked up from germline, CDR1 is SQVTM and CDR2 is ANQGSEA. The CDR3 consists of 14 residues. CDR3 residues: CSAGSQGANYGYTF. DNA of the CDR3: TGCAGCGCTGGGTCACAGGGGGCGAACTATGGCTACACCTTC.

The genes are TRBV5-1 and TRBJ2-1; D gene ambiguous. V lost 1 base and J lost 8, with 10 bases in between. The CDR3 length is 13 residues. Germline CDR1 is SGHRS and CDR2 is YFSETQ. DNA for the CDR3: TGCGCCAGCAGCTTGAGTCAGGAACATGAGCAGTTCTTC. This encodes CASSLSQEHEQFF.

The chain is built from TRBV5-6 and TRBJ1-5, with a possible D match to TRBD1 (6 bases). Germline CDR1 SGHDT, CDR2 YYEEEE. V lost 4 bases and J lost 3, with 11 bases in between. The CDR3 is made up of 14 amino acids. The CDR3 is CASSTTGLNQPQHF. The CDR3 DNA sequence: TGTGCCAGCAGCACTACAGGGCTCAATCAGCCCCAGCATTTT.

The chain combines TRBV28 with TRBJ1-6; 7 bases agree with TRBD1. J was trimmed by 7 bases and V by 6 bases; bases with no gene match: 3. The germline V gene has CDR1 MDHEN and CDR2 SYDVKM. CDR3 length: 13 residues. CDR3 nucleotide sequence: TGTGCCAGCAGAGGGGGCTCGAATTCACCCCTCCACTTT. Amino acids: CASRGGSNSPLHF.

The CDR3 DNA sequence: TGTGCCAGCAGCTTAGAGGGGACAGGTGTCTACGAGCAGTACTTC. Translating gives CASSLEGTGVYEQYF. The chain links TRBV7-2 to TRBJ2-7; TRBD1 matches 8 bases. With V trimmed by 1 base and J by 3 bases, 5 bases remained unmatched. The CDR3 covers 15 residues. CDR1 SGHTA and CDR2 FQGNSA come from the germline V gene. Variable domain in full (rest from reference TRBV7-2 and TRBJ2-7): GAGVSQSPSNKVTEKGKDVELRCDPISGHTALYWYRQSLGQGLEFLIYFQGNSAPDKSGLPSDRFSAERTGGSVSTLTIQRTQQEDSAVYLCASSLEGTGVYEQYFGPGTRLTVT.